The 7 T cell receptor beta chains below were found in one sample sequenced in a study of blood T cell repertoires in COVID-19. Clones were read by immunoSEQ multiplex PCR, and TCRdb kept only the in-frame ones, dropping some. This table has around 290,000 clones, about 90% appearing once. The sequenced sample was peripheral blood. The receptors were gathered from a woman between 50 and 59 years old who had recovered from COVID-19.

This clone appeared once. This rearrangement joins TRBV4-3 to TRBJ2-3, with 9 bases identical to TRBD1. Germline-derived CDR1 and CDR2 are LGHNA and YSLEER. The CDR3 is made up of 16 amino acids. With 1 base clipped from V and 4 bases from J, the junction kept 6 bases outside the gene matches. This chain's CDR3 is CASSQAPGQGADTQYF. The CDR3 region has the DNA TGCGCCAGCAGCCAAGCCCCGGGACAGGGTGCAGATACGCAGTATTTT.

The chain uses TRBV28 and TRBJ2-1; no firm D call. Per germline, CDR1 MDHEN and CDR2 SYDVKM. V was trimmed by 4 bases and J by 5 bases, leaving 6 bases between them. The CDR3 consists of 12 residues. CDR3 nucleotide sequence: TGTGCCAGCAGTTATAGCCACAATGAGCAGTTCTTC. Translating it yields CASSYSHNEQFF.

The chain links TRBV4-2 to TRBJ2-7; 8 bases are shared with TRBD2. In germline, CDR1 is LGHNA, CDR2 YNFKEQ. The V and J ends lost 4 bases and 3 bases, in that order; junction bases with no gene match: 8. The CDR3 runs to 15 residues. CDR3 loop: CASSPVASGSYEQYF. The CDR3 DNA is TGTGCCAGCAGCCCGGTGGCCAGCGGGAGCTACGAGCAGTACTTC.

This clone came up many times. The CDR3: CASSLSGTSTDTQYF. CDR3 in DNA: TGCGCCAGCAGCTTGAGCGGAACTAGCACAGATACGCAGTATTTT. The rearrangement joins TRBV5-1 to TRBJ2-3, with D possibly TRBD2 on 5 matching bases. This CDR3 spans 15 amino acids. Looked up from germline, CDR1 is SGHRS and CDR2 is YFSETQ. V was pared by 1 base and J by 0 bases, with 9 bases between.

As regards this clone: Other DNA variants within this sample encode the same CDR3. The chain recombines TRBV27 with TRBJ2-7; D perhaps matches TRBD1 (6 bases). CDR3 length: 15 amino acids. Germline V CDR1 and CDR2: MNHEY, SMNVEV (reference sequence). Trimming shortened V by 5 bases and J by 0 bases, and 14 bases separated the two germline ends. The CDR3: CASSLRDTSSYEQYF. The CDR3, as DNA: TGTGCCAGCAGTCTACGGGACACGAGCTCCTACGAGCAGTACTTC.

The chain combines TRBV20-1 with TRBJ2-5, with 10 bases identical to TRBD2. CDR1 and CDR2 from the germline V gene are DFQATT and SNEGSKA (reference sequence). The CDR3 consists of 14 residues. V was clipped by 3 bases and J by 3 bases; unmatched bases: 4. CDR3 sequence (DNA): TGCAGTGCTAGTCGGCTAGCGGGGGAAGAGACCCAGTACTTC. It translates to CSASRLAGEETQYF.

The J gene is TRBJ2-5, the V gene TRBV5-6; the D gene is possibly TRBD2 (6 bases). The V gene's germline CDR1 is SGHDT and CDR2 YYEEEE. This CDR3 contains 13 residues. V shed 4 bases and J shed 1 base, with 8 bases lying between them. The CDR3 DNA reads as TGTGCCAGCAGCCCCGGGGGCCAAGAGACCCAGTACTTC. The encoded protein is CASSPGGQETQYF.